The clone carrying this T cell receptor (beta chain) was seen a few times. Its cognate antigen is unknown. Each donor had approximately 10 milliliters of peripheral blood drawn. The extraction recovered at least 5 micrograms of total RNA per sample. This sample stems from a study of blood T cells in healthy people across ages. Study results and limitations: Versus aged donors, long-lived donors had higher diversity and more naive CD4+ cells.

Next came a second PCR, run for about 6 to 11 cycles, which used a sample-barcoded 5' primer along with a J-beta primer mix. A template-switch adaptor that had 12 random nucleotides put a tag on each cDNA molecule. TCRdb reanalysed the 5' RACE reads using MiXCR and keeps one entry per CDR3 protein. The profile covers about 780,000 distinct CDR3 sequences, with around 45% appearing a single time and around 18% taken by the ten largest. Source material: blood. The source of this sequence is an older man in good health.

The CDR3 DNA sequence: TGTGCCAGCAGCTTAGTCCAGCGGGACTCCTACGAGCAGTACTTC. This codes for CASSLVQRDSYEQYF. The rearrangement uses TRBV7-2 and TRBJ2-7; TRBD2 aligns across 7 bases. Germline V gene sequence: CDR1 SGHTA, CDR2 FQGNSA. The V and J ends lost 1 base and 0 bases, in that order; junction bases with no gene match: 3. The CDR3 spans 15 residues. The full variable domain, with the rest looked up from reference TRBV7-2 and TRBJ2-7, is GAGVSQSPSNKVTEKGKDVELRCDPISGHTALYWYRQSLGQGLEFLIYFQGNSAPDKSGLPSDRFSAERTGGSVSTLTIQRTQQEDSAVYLCASSLVQRDSYEQYFGPGTRLTVT.